This T cell receptor beta chain emerged from a study of T cells in localized non-small cell lung cancer. A remark on this clone: The antigen remains unidentified.

Overall study findings and caveats: Longer overall survival was seen with higher T cell density measured in blood. Adjacent lung tissue had a median approximately 57 of the top 100 clones found in the tumor. Uninvolved adjacent lung had higher T cell clonality than tumor and all other tissues.

This table comes from immunoSEQ multiplex PCR, and its TCRdb copy is limited to in-frame clones, with some not included. This sample has tens of thousands of clones, with 86% found just once. Germline values: CDR1 SGHRS, CDR2 YFSETQ. V lost 4 bases, J lost 6 bases, and 17 bases lay in between. The CDR3 sequence is 15 residues long. This chain joins TRBV5-1 and TRBJ2-1; D gene unclear. The TCR was taken from a male donor at least 60 years old with stage III squamous cell lung carcinoma. The sample here was peripheral blood, taken before any cancer treatment. CDR3 sequence (DNA): TGCGCCAGCAGCGCCTTGGAGACGGCCCTCAATGAGCAGTTCTTC. Translated, it gives CASSALETALNEQFF.